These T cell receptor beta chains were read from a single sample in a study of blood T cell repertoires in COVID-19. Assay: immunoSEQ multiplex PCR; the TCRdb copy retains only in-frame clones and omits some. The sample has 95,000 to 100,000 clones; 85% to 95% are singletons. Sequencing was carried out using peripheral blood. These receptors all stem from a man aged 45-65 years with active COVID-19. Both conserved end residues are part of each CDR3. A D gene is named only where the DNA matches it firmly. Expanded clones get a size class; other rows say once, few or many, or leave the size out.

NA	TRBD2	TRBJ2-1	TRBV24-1	TGTGCCACCAGTGTAAGCGGGAGTTTGTATGAGCAGTTCTTC	CATSVSGSLYEQFF
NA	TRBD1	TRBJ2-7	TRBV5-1	TGCGCCAGCGCCCGTCCCGGGACAGGGTTCAACGAGCAGTACTTC	CASARPGTGFNEQYF
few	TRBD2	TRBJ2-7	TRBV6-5	TGTGCCAGCAGAGCACCCGCTAGCGGAGCCTCGCAGTACTTC	CASRAPASGASQYF
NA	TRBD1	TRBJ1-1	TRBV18	TGTGCCAGCTCACCTCAGGGACAGGATTACACTGAAGCTTTCTTT	CASSPQGQDYTEAFF
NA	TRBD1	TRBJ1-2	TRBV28	TGTGCCAGCAGTTTTGGGACTTCGGGTGGGACAGGGGTGGGCTACACCTTC	CASSFGTSGGTGVGYTF
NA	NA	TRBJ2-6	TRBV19	TGTGCCAGTAGCCTCTGGGGGGTTAAGGCGGCTCTCCGGCCTGGGGCCAACGTCCTGACTTTC	CASSLWGVKAALRPGANVLTF
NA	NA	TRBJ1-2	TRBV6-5	TGTGCCAGCAGTTCCATCACAGTAGATCCATCTGGCTACACCTTC	CASSSITVDPSGYTF
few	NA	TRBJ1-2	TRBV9	TGTGCCAGCAGCGTAGGCGGGCGCAACTATGGCTACACCTTC	CASSVGGRNYGYTF
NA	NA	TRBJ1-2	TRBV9	TGTGCCAGCAGCGTAGATCAGGGTGGTTATGGCTACACCTTC	CASSVDQGGYGYTF
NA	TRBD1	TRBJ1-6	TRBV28	TGTGCCAGCATCCTCACAGGGGCACCATATAATTCACCCCTCCACTTT	CASILTGAPYNSPLHF
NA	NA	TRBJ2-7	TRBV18	TGTGCCAGCTCACCGGGTGACAGGTCCTACGAGCAGTACTTC	CASSPGDRSYEQYF
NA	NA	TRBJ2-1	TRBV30	TGTGCCTGGATGGCGGGGCCGAGCAATGAGCAGTTCTTC	CAWMAGPSNEQFF
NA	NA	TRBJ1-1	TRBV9	TGTGCCAGCAGCCCGACTAGCGGGAACACTGAAGCTTTCTTT	CASSPTSGNTEAFF
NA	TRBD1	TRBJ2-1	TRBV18	TGTGCCAGCTCAGTTCTAGGGACAGGGAGCTCCTACAATGAGCAGTTCTTC	CASSVLGTGSSYNEQFF
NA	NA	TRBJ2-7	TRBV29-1	TGCAGCGCCGCGCGGGGCGGATCCTACGAGCAGTACTTC	CSAARGGSYEQYF
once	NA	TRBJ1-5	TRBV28	TGTGCCAGCAGCCAGGGGATTAATCAGCCCCAGCATTTT	CASSQGINQPQHF
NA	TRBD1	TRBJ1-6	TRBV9	TGTGCCAGCAGCACTAGCTCGGACAGGGGTTCACCCCTCCACTTT	CASSTSSDRGSPLHF
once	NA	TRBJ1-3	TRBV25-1	TGTGCCAGCAGTGACAGGGTGTCCGGAAACACCATATATTTT	CASSDRVSGNTIYF
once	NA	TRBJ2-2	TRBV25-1	TGTGCCAGCAGTGAGGGACTGAACACCGGGGAGCTGTTTTTT	CASSEGLNTGELFF
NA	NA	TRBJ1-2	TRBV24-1	TGTGCCACCAGTGGCCCACAGGGTTCTGGCTACACCTTC	CATSGPQGSGYTF
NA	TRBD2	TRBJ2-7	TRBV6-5	TGTGCCAGCAGTTACGCTAGCGGGATCCACGAGCAGTACTTC	CASSYASGIHEQYF
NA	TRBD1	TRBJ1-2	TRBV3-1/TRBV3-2	TGTGCCAGCAGCCCCGCAGACTACAGGGGGCGAGGGGGCTACACCTTC	CASSPADYRGRGGYTF
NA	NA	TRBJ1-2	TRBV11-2	TGTGCCAGCAGCCTAACGGGCGGGAAAACGGACCTAACCTACACCTTC	CASSLTGGKTDLTYTF
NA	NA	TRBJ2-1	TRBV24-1	TGTGCCACCAGTGGGCAGGGAATATTCAATGAGCAGTTCTTC	CATSGQGIFNEQFF
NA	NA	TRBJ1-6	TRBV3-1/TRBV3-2	TGTGCCAGCACCCGGGACCGCGGGAGTTCACCCCTCCACTTT	CASTRDRGSSPLHF
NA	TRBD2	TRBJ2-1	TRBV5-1	TGCGCCAGCAGCTCCGACACTAGCGGGAGAGGAAATGAGCAGTTCTTC	CASSSDTSGRGNEQFF
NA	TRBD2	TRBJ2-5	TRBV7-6	TGTGCCAGCAGCCCTACGGGTAGCGGGAAAGAGACCCAGTACTTC	CASSPTGSGKETQYF
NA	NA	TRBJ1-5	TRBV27	TGTGCCAGCAGTACTCGGGTTGGTCAGCCCCAGCATTTT	CASSTRVGQPQHF
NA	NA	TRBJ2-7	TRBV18	TGTGCCAGCTCAACCTCCGGGACAATCTCCTACGAGCAGTACTTC	CASSTSGTISYEQYF
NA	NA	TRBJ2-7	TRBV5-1	TGCGCCAGCAGCTTGGTACCCGGGAATCAATACGAGCAGTACTTC	CASSLVPGNQYEQYF
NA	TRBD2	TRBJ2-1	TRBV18	TGTGCCAGCTCACCCCCAGGACTAGCCTACAATGAGCAGTTCTTC	CASSPPGLAYNEQFF
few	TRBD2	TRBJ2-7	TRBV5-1	TGCGCCAGCAGTGAAGCGGGAAGCTCCTACGAGCAGTACTTC	CASSEAGSSYEQYF
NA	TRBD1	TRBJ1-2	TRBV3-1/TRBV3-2	TGTGCCAGCAGCCAACCCGGGACAGGGAGTAAAAGTGGCTACACCTTC	CASSQPGTGSKSGYTF
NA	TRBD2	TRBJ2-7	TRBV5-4	TGTGCCAGCAGCCAGGGACTAGCGCTCGAGCAGTACTTC	CASSQGLALEQYF
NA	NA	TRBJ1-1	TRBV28	TGTGCCAGCACCCCAGAACGGAACACTGAAGCTTTCTTT	CASTPERNTEAFF
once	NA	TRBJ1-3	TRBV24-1	TGTGCCACCAGTGAGGGCCTTACCTCTGGAAACACCATATATTTT	CATSEGLTSGNTIYF
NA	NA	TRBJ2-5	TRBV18	TGTGCCAGCTCACCCCTCCCCAGGGGCGCATCAGAGACCCAGTACTTC	CASSPLPRGASETQYF
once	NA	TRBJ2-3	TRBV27	TGTGCCAGCAGAGTCGGAGGTAGTTTAACAGATACGCAGTATTTT	CASRVGGSLTDTQYF
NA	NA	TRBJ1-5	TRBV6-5	TGTGCCAGCAGTCCAGGGGAAGGTCGAAATCAGCCCCAGCATTTT	CASSPGEGRNQPQHF
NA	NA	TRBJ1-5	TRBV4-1	TGCGCCAGCAGTCCGACAGGTCCTGAACCCCAGCATTTT	CASSPTGPEPQHF
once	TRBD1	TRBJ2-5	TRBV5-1	TGCGCCAGCAGCTCCACGCCAGGGGGAGAGACCCAGTACTTC	CASSSTPGGETQYF
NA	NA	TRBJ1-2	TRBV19	TGTGCCAGTAGTAAGGACAGCGGCTATGGCTACACCTTC	CASSKDSGYGYTF
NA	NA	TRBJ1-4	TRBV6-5	TGTGCCAGCAGCTATAGAAATGAAAAACTGTTTTTT	CASSYRNEKLFF
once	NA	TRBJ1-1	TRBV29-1	TGCAGCGTCGTGACACAGCTCAACACTGAAGCTTTCTTT	CSVVTQLNTEAFF
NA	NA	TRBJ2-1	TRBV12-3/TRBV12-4	TGTGCCAGCAGTTTTGGAGGCAATGAGCAGTTCTTC	CASSFGGNEQFF
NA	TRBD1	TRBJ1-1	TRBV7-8	TGTGCCAGCAGCCTGACAGGGGGTAACACTGAAGCTTTCTTT	CASSLTGGNTEAFF
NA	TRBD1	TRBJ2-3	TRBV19	TGTGCCAGTATTGGGGACAGGGCAGATACGCAGTATTTT	CASIGDRADTQYF
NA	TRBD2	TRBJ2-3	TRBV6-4	TGTGCCGGCATCGGGTTGTCAACTAGCGGCCAATACACAGATACGCAGTATTTT	CAGIGLSTSGQYTDTQYF
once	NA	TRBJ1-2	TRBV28	TGTGCCAGCAGTCCCCGACAGCCTAACTATGGCTACACCTTC	CASSPRQPNYGYTF
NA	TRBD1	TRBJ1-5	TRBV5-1	TGCGCCAGCAGCCCCAGGGGGCAGGAGCCCCAGCATTTT	CASSPRGQEPQHF
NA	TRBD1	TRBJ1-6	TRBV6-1	TGTGCCAGCAGTGAACCCCGCGGCGGGACAGCTACAAGCTCCTATAATTCACCCCTCCACTTT	CASSEPRGGTATSSYNSPLHF
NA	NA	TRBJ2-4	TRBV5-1	TGCGCCAGCAGCCCGGGGGCCAAAAACATTCAGTACTTC	CASSPGAKNIQYF
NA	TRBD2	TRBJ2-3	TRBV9	TGTGCCAGCAGCCTACGATGGGGGCGGACTAGCGGGAGCACAGATACGCAGTATTTT	CASSLRWGRTSGSTDTQYF